The source of this TCR beta chain is a study of somatic mutations in cytotoxic T cells in rheumatoid arthritis. Study outcomes and limitations: There was no significant difference in CD8+ T-cell clonality between rheumatoid arthritis patients and age-matched healthy controls. Over 20% of CD8+ cells belonged to the largest CD8+ clone in about an eighth of the 65 patients.

V was trimmed by 1 base and J by 3 bases, leaving 10 bases between them. CDR3 length: 15 residues. The germline gives CDR1 SGHAT, CDR2 FQNNGV. Turning to this clone: The antigen is undetermined.

Using immunoSEQ multiplex PCR, the repertoire was profiled, and TCRdb retains in-frame clones only, with some absent. The table shows 15,000 to 20,000 clones, with roughly 80% occurring only once. The rearrangement links TRBV11-2 to TRBJ2-1; D not certain. The receptor was derived from a woman aged 50 to 60 in good health. Sequenced sample: CD8+ T cells sorted from blood. This CDR3 reads CASSLGEPRYNEQFF. The CDR3, as DNA: TGTGCCAGCAGCTTAGGCGAGCCGCGCTACAATGAGCAGTTCTTC.